This T cell receptor beta chain was observed in a study of memory CD4+ T cells and cytomegalovirus serostatus. The wider study: Donors were healthy Belgian adults, under ten CMV seropositive and 20 to 25 seronegative. General observations from the study: About two fifths of the roughly 160 known CMV-associated TCRbeta sequences appeared in CD4+ memory.

Per the original methods: Out-of-frame sequences were removed, leaving about 2,300,000 distinct TCRbeta sequences. Sequenced by immunoSEQ multiplex PCR; TCRdb stores in-frame clones only, minus some. V, J and clone size derive from that table, while D and trimming were established from the DNA sequence. The data contain 45,000 to 70,000 clones, about four fifths of them singletons. Single viable CD3+CD4+CD8-CD45RO+ cells were sorted as the memory CD4+ T cells. Donors' CMV status reflects serum IgG against pp150, pp28, p38, p52. With regard to this clone: What it binds is unknown.

This CDR3 spans 16 amino acids. J lost 6 bases, V lost 2 bases, and 13 bases had no gene match. In germline, CDR1 is SGHTA, CDR2 FQGTGA. V usage is TRBV7-3 and J usage is TRBJ2-7; TRBD2 aligns across 7 bases. The receptor was isolated from an adult in good health and CMV-seronegative. Some clones in this sample may be carry-over from other donors' samples. Sequenced input: memory CD4+ T cells from blood. In DNA form, the CDR3 reads TGTGCCAGCAGCTTATTCGCGGGAGAGCCCCCCAGCGAGCAGTACTTC. It yields the protein CASSLFAGEPPSEQYF.